This T cell receptor beta chain was sequenced for a study of immune cell composition in non-small cell lung cancer. Across the whole study: Most cases were lung adenocarcinoma or squamous cell carcinoma. Whole-study findings and limits: Squamous carcinomas (about 75%) more often had tumour-associated clones >0.5% than adenocarcinomas (33%). Lung adenocarcinomas had lower top 10 clone scores and clonality than squamous tumours.

About this clone: Antigen unknown.

The CDR3 spans 13 residues. With 8 bases clipped from V and 4 bases from J, the junction kept 7 bases outside the gene matches. Method: immunoSEQ multiplex PCR; TCRdb's copy keeps in-frame clones and lacks some. The sample consists of roughly 14,000 clones, around 69% of them appearing once. Sequencing was performed on lung tumor tissue. The TCR sequence derives from a human donor with non-small cell lung cancer. The genes are TRBV5-3 and TRBJ1-1, with TRBD1 matching 8 bases. TRBV5-3 is an open reading frame, and its role is uncertain. Here the CDR3 reads CASYLTGGTEAFF. The CDR3 DNA follows: TGTGCCAGCTACCTTACAGGGGGCACTGAAGCTTTCTTT.